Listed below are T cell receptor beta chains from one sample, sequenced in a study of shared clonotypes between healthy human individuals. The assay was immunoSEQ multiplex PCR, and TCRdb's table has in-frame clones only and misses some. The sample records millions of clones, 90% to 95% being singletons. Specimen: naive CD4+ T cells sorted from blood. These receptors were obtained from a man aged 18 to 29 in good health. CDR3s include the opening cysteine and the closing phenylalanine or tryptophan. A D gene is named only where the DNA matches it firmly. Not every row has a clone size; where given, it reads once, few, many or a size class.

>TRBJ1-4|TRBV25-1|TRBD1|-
TGTGCCAGCACCGGGACAGCGTTTGAAAAACTGTTTTTT
CASTGTAFEKLFF
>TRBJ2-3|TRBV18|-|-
TGTGCCAGCTCACCACGGCAGGGGTTTAGTGCGACAGATACGCAGTATTTT
CASSPRQGFSATDTQYF
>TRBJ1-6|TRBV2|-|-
TGTGCCAGCAGCCCCGACACCTCCTTTCCCCATTCACCCCTCCACTTT
CASSPDTSFPHSPLHF
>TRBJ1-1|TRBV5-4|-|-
TGTGCCAGCAGCTTTGGCCAGGGAGAGGTTTTGAACACTGAAGCTTTCTTT
CASSFGQGEVLNTEAFF
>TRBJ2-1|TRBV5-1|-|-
TGCGCCAGCAGCTTAGCAGGGATGTATGAGCAGTTCTTC
CASSLAGMYEQFF
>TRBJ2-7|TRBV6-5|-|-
TGTGCCAGCAGGACGTGGGGGCGACCCTACGAGCAGTACTTC
CASRTWGRPYEQYF
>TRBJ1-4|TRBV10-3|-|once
TGTGCCATCAGTGAGTCCTTCAAGGCTGTAAATGAAAAACTGTTTTTT
CAISESFKAVNEKLFF
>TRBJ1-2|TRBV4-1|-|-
TGCGCCAGCAGGGAGACCAGGGGTAACTATGGCTACACCTTC
CASRETRGNYGYTF
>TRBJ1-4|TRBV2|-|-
TGTGCCAGCATGGGTCCTAATGAAAAACTGTTTTTT
CASMGPNEKLFF
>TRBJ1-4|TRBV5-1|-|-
TGCGCCAGCAGCCCGACAGAAAGAAATGAAAAACTGTTTTTT
CASSPTERNEKLFF
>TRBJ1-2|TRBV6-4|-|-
TGTGCCAGCAGGCAGGGACCCTATGGCTACACCTTC
CASRQGPYGYTF
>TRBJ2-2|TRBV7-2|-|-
TGTGCCAGCAGCTCAAGCCCCGCCGGGGCCGGGGAGCTGTTTTTT
CASSSSPAGAGELFF
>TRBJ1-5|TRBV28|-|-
TGTGCCAGCAGTTTAAATAGCAATCAGCCCCAGCATTTT
CASSLNSNQPQHF
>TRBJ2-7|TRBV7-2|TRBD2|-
TGTGCCAGCAGCCCTAGCGGGAATATTCAGTACTTC
CASSPSGNIQYF
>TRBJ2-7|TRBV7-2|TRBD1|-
TGTGCCAGCAGAACCCCGGGACAGGGCTACGAGCAGTACTTC
CASRTPGQGYEQYF
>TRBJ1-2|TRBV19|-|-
TGTGCCAGTAGTAGCGGCGGGGCGGGGAGCTATGGCTACACCTTC
CASSSGGAGSYGYTF
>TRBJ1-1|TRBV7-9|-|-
TGTGCCAGCACCCGTTACGGGGTCGGAAGTACTGAAGCTTTCTTT
CASTRYGVGSTEAFF
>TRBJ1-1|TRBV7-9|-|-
TGTGCCAGCAGCCACGGGACCGAGGGGAACACTGAAGCTTTCTTT
CASSHGTEGNTEAFF
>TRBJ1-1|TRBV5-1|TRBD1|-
TGCGCCAGCAGCTGGGACAGACACCCGAACACTGAAGCTTTCTTT
CASSWDRHPNTEAFF
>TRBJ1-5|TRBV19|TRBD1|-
TGTGCCAGTAGTATCGCCGGGCAGGGGGCAGGGCAGCCCCAGCATTTT
CASSIAGQGAGQPQHF
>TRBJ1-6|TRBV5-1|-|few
TGCGCCAGCAGCTTGGGACAGGAGAATTCACCCCTCCACTTT
CASSLGQENSPLHF
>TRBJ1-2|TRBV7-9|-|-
TGTGCCAGCAGGGCTGGTGGGGGTAACTATGGCTACACCTTC
CASRAGGGNYGYTF
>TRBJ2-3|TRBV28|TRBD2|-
TGTGCCATCGAGACCAAACCCGGACTAGCGGGACTGACGCAGTATTTT
CAIETKPGLAGLTQYF
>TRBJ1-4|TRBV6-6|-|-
TGTGCCAGCAGTCCGAATAGGGAAAAACTGTTTTTT
CASSPNREKLFF